This T cell receptor beta chain emerged from a study of T cell responses to AZD1222 COVID-19 vaccine. Study as a whole: Investigators merged groups given second doses at roughly 4 or roughly 12 weeks. General study findings and limits: Close to half of spike-specific TCRs reportedly recognize unmutated variant regions. Donors in the cohort were predominantly white British and more often female, and clonal diversity was possibly underestimated.

The ends were cut back, 2 bases at V and 5 bases at J, with 8 bases in the middle. CDR1 is SGHDT and CDR2 is YYEEEE in the germline V gene. This CDR3 comprises 13 residues. The data were produced by immunoSEQ multiplex PCR, yet TCRdb's version contains in-frame clones alone and is incomplete. The sample yields about 140,000 clones, less than 95% seen once. With regard to this clone: No antigen is known for it.

This TCR derives from an adult in good health. This chain joins TRBV5-6 and TRBJ2-1; possible D gene TRBD2, 5 bases. The material was peripheral blood, obtained on day 0 of AZD1222 vaccination. CDR3 protein: CASSLLGNNEQFF. The CDR3 DNA reads TGTGCCAGCAGCTTACTAGGGAACAATGAGCAGTTCTTC.